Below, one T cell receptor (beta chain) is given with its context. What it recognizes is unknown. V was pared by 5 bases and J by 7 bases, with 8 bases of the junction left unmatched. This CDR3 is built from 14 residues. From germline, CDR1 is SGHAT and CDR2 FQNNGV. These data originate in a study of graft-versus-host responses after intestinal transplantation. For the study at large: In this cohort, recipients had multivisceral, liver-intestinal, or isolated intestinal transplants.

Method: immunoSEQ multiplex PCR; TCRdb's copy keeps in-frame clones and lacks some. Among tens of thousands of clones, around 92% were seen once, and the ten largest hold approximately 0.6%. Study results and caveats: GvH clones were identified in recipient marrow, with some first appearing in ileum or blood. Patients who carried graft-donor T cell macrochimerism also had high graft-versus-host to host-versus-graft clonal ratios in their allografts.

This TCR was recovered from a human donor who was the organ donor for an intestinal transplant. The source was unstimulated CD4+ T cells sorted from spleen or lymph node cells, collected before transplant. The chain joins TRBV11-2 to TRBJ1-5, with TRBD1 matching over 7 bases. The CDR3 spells CASSQDRARQPQHF. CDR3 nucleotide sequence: TGTGCCAGCAGCCAAGACAGGGCCCGGCAGCCCCAGCATTTT.